These T cell receptor beta chains were read from a single sample in a study of T-cell reconstitution after alpha-beta-depleted transplantation in children. TCRdb re-derived calls from the PCR reads in MiXCR, one entry per CDR3 protein. The sample has some 450,000 distinct CDR3 sequences, over 40% seen once. Sample: PBMCs, taken before TCRalphabeta/CD19-depleted stem cell transplant. The source is a girl aged 2 to 10 with aplastic anemia, due to receive a stem cell transplant. CDR3s include the opening cysteine and the closing phenylalanine or tryptophan. D genes are given only for firm matches. Some rows mark clone size as missing; the rest say once, few, many or name a class of expanded clone.

d_call	clone_size	j_call	v_call	cdr3_nt	cdr3_aa
TRBD2	-	TRBJ2-1	TRBV4-3	TGCGCCAGCAGCCAAGACCCCTACCACGGGAGGGACCCCAATGAGCAGTTCTTC	CASSQDPYHGRDPNEQFF
TRBD2	-	TRBJ2-7	TRBV3-1	TGTGCCAGCACCCTAAGGACTAGCGGGGTTTACGAGCAGTACTTC	CASTLRTSGVYEQYF
TRBD1	few	TRBJ1-1	TRBV4-1	TGCGCCAGCAGCCACGGGACAGCCACTGAAGCTTTCTTT	CASSHGTATEAFF
TRBD2	-	TRBJ2-1	TRBV6-4	TGTGCCAGCAGCGGGACTAACAATGAGCAGTTCTTC	CASSGTNNEQFF
-	few	TRBJ2-3	TRBV18	TGTGCCAGCTCACAGGATAGCACAGATACGCAGTATTTT	CASSQDSTDTQYF
-	many	TRBJ2-1	TRBV9	TGTGCCAGCAGCGTAGCGACTTTTAGGAATGAGCAGTTCTTC	CASSVATFRNEQFF
TRBD2	-	TRBJ2-1	TRBV4-1	TGCGCCAGCAGCCAAACCCTAGCGGACAATGAGCAGTTCTTC	CASSQTLADNEQFF
-	many	TRBJ2-2	TRBV20-1	TGCAGTGCTAGTCGCAGCGGATTTTCCACCGGGGAGCTGTTTTTT	CSASRSGFSTGELFF
TRBD1	-	TRBJ2-5	TRBV12-3/TRBV12-4	TGTGCCAGCACCATCACCAGGGGGGAGACCCAGTACTTC	CASTITRGETQYF
-	many	TRBJ1-2	TRBV7-2	TGTGCCAGCAGCTTCTACACCTTGGGGTATGGCTACACCTTC	CASSFYTLGYGYTF
TRBD1	-	TRBJ2-3	TRBV20-1	TGCAGTGCTAGAGGTTCGGCAGGGGGCACCCTGGGTACGCAGTATTTT	CSARGSAGGTLGTQYF
TRBD1	-	TRBJ2-6	TRBV4-2	TGTGCCAGCAGCCCCGGGACAGGGCTTTCTGGGGCCAACGTCCTGACTTTC	CASSPGTGLSGANVLTF
-	once	TRBJ1-5	TRBV20-1	TGCAGTGCTAGAGAGCCCACGACGCCCCAGCATTTT	CSAREPTTPQHF
TRBD1	-	TRBJ2-7	TRBV6-6	TGTGCCAGCGAGGGACAGTACTACGAGCAGTACTTC	CASEGQYYEQYF
-	many	TRBJ1-5	TRBV7-2	TGTGCCAGCAGCTTAGTTTTTAGCAATCAGCCCCAGCATTTT	CASSLVFSNQPQHF
TRBD1	-	TRBJ2-5	TRBV28	TGTGCCAGCAGATTACAGGGGCGCCAAGAGACCCAGTACTTC	CASRLQGRQETQYF
TRBD1	-	TRBJ2-7	TRBV12-3/TRBV12-4	TGTGCCAGCAGTCGGACAGGCCGAGCCTACGAGCAGTACTTC	CASSRTGRAYEQYF
-	many	TRBJ2-2	TRBV14	TGTGCCAGCAGCCTTATCCGGGACTCCCAGGGCGGGGAGCTGTTTTTT	CASSLIRDSQGGELFF
TRBD2	-	TRBJ2-1	TRBV5-1	TGCGCCAGCAGCTTGGCGGCGGGGGAGCACAATGAGCAGTTCTTC	CASSLAAGEHNEQFF
-	many	TRBJ1-2	TRBV20-1	TGCAGTGCACCCGAGGGATTTAACTATGGCTACACCTTC	CSAPEGFNYGYTF
-	-	TRBJ2-1	TRBV18	TGTGCCAGCTCACTGGGACCCACTAGTGAGCAGTTCTTC	CASSLGPTSEQFF
TRBD2	-	TRBJ2-3	TRBV7-3	TGTGCCAGCAGCATCAATCCCGGGACTACCACAGATACGCAGTATTTT	CASSINPGTTTDTQYF
-	-	TRBJ2-7	TRBV20-1	TGCAGTGCTAGCCCCCTCAGAGAGGGCTACGAGCAGTACTTC	CSASPLREGYEQYF
-	-	TRBJ2-4	TRBV18	TGTGCCAGCTCACCAACCCCTGAAGCCAAAAACATTCAGTACTTC	CASSPTPEAKNIQYF
TRBD2	few	TRBJ2-5	TRBV4-3	TGCGCCAGCAGCCAAGATCCGGGGGGAGTAGGGGAGACCCAGTACTTC	CASSQDPGGVGETQYF
TRBD2	many	TRBJ2-7	TRBV29-1	TGCAGCGCTGCGACTAGCAGCTACTACGAGCAGTACTTC	CSAATSSYYEQYF
-	-	TRBJ1-2	TRBV5-1	TGCGCCAGCAGCTTGGGGACAGACGTAGTTGGCTACACCTTC	CASSLGTDVVGYTF
TRBD1	-	TRBJ1-3	TRBV5-5	TGTGCCAGCAGCGCGGGCGAGGGGGCATGGGGAAACACCATATATTTT	CASSAGEGAWGNTIYF
TRBD2	-	TRBJ2-5	TRBV20-1	TGCAGTGCTAGAGCTCGGCTAGCGGAGATACTTCAAGAGACCCAGTACTTC	CSARARLAEILQETQYF
-	-	TRBJ2-7	TRBV12-3/TRBV12-4	TGTGCCAGCAGTTTAGCGTTTCCGGTCTACGAGCAGTACTTC	CASSLAFPVYEQYF